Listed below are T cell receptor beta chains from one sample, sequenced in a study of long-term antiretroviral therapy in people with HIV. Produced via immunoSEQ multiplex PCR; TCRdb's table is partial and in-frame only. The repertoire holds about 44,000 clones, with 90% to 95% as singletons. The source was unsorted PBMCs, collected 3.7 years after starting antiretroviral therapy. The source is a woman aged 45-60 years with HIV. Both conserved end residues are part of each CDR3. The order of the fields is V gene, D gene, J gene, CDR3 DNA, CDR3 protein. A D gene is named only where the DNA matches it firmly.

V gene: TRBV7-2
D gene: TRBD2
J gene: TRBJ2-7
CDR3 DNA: TGTGCCAGCAGCGTACCCGTGGGCCCGGGAGGGGAGCAGTACTTC
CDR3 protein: CASSVPVGPGGEQYF

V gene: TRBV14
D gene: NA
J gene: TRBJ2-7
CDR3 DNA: TGTGCCAGCAGCCATGTCCGCTACGAGCAGTACTTC
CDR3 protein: CASSHVRYEQYF

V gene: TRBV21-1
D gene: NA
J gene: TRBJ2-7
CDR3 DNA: TGTGCCAGCAGCCCACCCCAGAGACAGGGGTCCTACGAGCAGTACTTC
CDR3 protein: CASSPPQRQGSYEQYF

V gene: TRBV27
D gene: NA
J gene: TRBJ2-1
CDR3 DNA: TGTGCCAGCAGTGTGCGAGGGGCCTACAATGAGCAGTTCTTC
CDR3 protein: CASSVRGAYNEQFF

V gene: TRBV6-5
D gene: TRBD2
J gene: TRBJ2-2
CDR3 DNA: TGTGCCAGCAGAAGCGGGGGGGCCATTCCCGGGGAGCTGTTTTTT
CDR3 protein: CASRSGGAIPGELFF

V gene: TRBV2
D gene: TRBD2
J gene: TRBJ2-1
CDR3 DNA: TGTGCCAGCAGTGAGTTAGCGGGGTCCTACAATGAGCAGTTCTTC
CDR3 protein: CASSELAGSYNEQFF

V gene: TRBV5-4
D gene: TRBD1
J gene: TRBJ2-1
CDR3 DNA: TGTGCCAGCAGCCCCTGGGACAGGGTCCACAATGAGCAGTTCTTC
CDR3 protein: CASSPWDRVHNEQFF

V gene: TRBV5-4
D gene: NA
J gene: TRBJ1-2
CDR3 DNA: TGTGCCAGCACCCTCCGGGGGGATGGCTACACCTTC
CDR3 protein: CASTLRGDGYTF

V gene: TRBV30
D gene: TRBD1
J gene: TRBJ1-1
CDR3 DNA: TGTGCCTGGAGTGCCATAAAGGGACAGGGCTCTGAAGCTTTCTTT
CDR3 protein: CAWSAIKGQGSEAFF

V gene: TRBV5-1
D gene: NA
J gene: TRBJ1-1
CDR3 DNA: TGCGCCAGCAGCTTCCGTGGGGAAGGTTGGACTGAAGCTTTCTTT
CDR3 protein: CASSFRGEGWTEAFF

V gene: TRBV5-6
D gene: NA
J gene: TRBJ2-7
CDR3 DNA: TGTGCCAGCAGCTCATGGGGCTGGGGAGTTGTACACGAGCAGTACTTC
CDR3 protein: CASSSWGWGVVHEQYF

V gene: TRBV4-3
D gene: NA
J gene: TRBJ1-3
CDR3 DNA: TGCGCCAGCAGCCAAGAACAGGGCGCTGGAAACACCATATATTTT
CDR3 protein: CASSQEQGAGNTIYF

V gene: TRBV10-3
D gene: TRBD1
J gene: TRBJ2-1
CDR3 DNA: TGTGCCATCAGAGTGAGTTCCGGGACAGGGGCCAACAATGAGCAGTTCTTC
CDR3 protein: CAIRVSSGTGANNEQFF

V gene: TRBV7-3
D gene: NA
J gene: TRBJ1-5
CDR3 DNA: TGTGCCAGCAGCCCAAGGCATGGCAATCAGCCCCAGCATTTT
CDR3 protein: CASSPRHGNQPQHF

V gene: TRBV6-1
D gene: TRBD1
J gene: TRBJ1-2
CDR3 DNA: TGTGCCAGCACCTCCGGGACAGGAGGATCGAGAGGCTACACCTTC
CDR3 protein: CASTSGTGGSRGYTF

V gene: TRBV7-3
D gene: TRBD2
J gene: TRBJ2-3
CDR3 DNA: TGTGCCAGCAGCTATGCGGGGGGGAGCACAGATACGCAGTATTTT
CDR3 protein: CASSYAGGSTDTQYF

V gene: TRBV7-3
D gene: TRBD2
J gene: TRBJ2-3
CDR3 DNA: TGTGCCAGCAGCTTAAATGGGCGGGGGGGCCCAGATACGCAGTATTTT
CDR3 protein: CASSLNGRGGPDTQYF

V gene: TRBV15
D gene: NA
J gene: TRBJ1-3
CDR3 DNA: TGTGCCACCAGCAGGGGTACACCAGGGGCTGGAAACACCATATATTTT
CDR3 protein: CATSRGTPGAGNTIYF

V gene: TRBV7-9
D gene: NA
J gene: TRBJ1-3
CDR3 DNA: TGTGCCAGCAGCTTAGTTGGTTCTGGAAACACCATATATTTT
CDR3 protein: CASSLVGSGNTIYF

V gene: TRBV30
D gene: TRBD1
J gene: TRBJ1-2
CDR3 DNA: TGTGCCTGGAGGGGACAGGGGGATAACTATGGCTACACCTTC
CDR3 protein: CAWRGQGDNYGYTF

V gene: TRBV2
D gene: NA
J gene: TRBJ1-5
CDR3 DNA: TGTGCCAGCGGTAATGGCCAGGGAAAGCCCCAGCATTTT
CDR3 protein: CASGNGQGKPQHF

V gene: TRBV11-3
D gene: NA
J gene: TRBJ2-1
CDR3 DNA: TGTGCCAGCAGCTCCCTGGCCAGTTACAATGAGCAGTTCTTC
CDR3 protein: CASSSLASYNEQFF

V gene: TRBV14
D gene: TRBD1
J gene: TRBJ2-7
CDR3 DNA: TGTGCCAGCAGCCAGTCCGGGACAGGGGCCTACGAGCAGTACTTC
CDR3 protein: CASSQSGTGAYEQYF

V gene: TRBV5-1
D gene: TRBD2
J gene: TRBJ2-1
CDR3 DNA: TGCGCCAGCAGCTTGACGGGACTAGCGGGGGGCAATGAGCAGTTCTTC
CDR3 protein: CASSLTGLAGGNEQFF

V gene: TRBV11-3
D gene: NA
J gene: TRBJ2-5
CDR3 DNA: TGTGCCAGCAGCTTTCAGGTAGAAGAGACCCAGTACTTC
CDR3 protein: CASSFQVEETQYF

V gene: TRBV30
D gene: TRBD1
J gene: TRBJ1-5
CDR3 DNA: TGTGCCTGGGCGACAGGGGGAAGTCAGCCCCAGCATTTT
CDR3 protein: CAWATGGSQPQHF